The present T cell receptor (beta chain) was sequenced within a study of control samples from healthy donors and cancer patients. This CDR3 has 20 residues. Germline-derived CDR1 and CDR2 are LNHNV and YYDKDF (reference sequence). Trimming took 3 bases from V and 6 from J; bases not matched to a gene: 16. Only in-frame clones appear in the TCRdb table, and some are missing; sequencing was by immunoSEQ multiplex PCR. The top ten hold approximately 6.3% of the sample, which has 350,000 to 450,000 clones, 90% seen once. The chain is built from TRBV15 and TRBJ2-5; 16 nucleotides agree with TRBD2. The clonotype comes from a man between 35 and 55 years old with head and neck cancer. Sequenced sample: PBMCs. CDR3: CATSSRYGTSGGADIKTQYF. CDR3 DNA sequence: TGTGCCACCAGCAGCCGATATGGGACTAGCGGGGGGGCCGATATAAAGACCCAGTACTTC.